The next 17 T cell receptor beta chains were all read from a single sample in a study of shared T cell receptors in the human thymus. Data came from immunoSEQ multiplex PCR; TCRdb stores just in-frame clones and leaves some out. Of about 660,000 clones in the sample, around 89% were seen once. The sample also formed part of further work on human thymus T cells.

The sequenced material came from thymocytes. All receptors derive from a boy younger than two with a congenital heart defect.

The chain is built from TRBV9 and TRBJ1-1; D is possibly TRBD1 (6 bases). Germline V gene data show CDR1 as SGDLS and CDR2 as YYNGEE. This CDR3 region has 14 residues. The V gene lost 3 bases and the J gene lost 1 base, with 10 bases spanning the gap. This chain's CDR3 is CASSAGGANTEAFF. In nucleotides, the CDR3 is TGTGCCAGCAGCGCGGGGGGGGCGAACACTGAAGCTTTCTTT. Combining the CDR3 with reference TRBV9 and TRBJ1-1 gives the whole variable domain DSGVTQTPKHLITATGQRVTLRCSPRSGDLSVYWYQQSLDQGLQFLIQYYNGEERAKGNILERFSAQQFPDLHSELNLSSLELGDSALYFCASSAGGANTEAFFGQGTRLTVV.

The chain carries TRBV5-1 and TRBJ2-5, with 8 positions matching TRBD1. CDR3 size: 15 residues. V gave up 1 base and J gave up 3 bases; unmatched junction bases: 5. Looked up from germline, CDR1 is SGHRS and CDR2 is YFSETQ. CDR3 in DNA: TGCGCCAGCAGCTTGTCCTCGACAGGGGAAGAGACCCAGTACTTC. Translation: CASSLSSTGEETQYF.

The J gene is TRBJ2-5, the V gene TRBV9; the match to TRBD2 covers 8 bases. The CDR3 has 15 residues. V shed 5 bases, J shed 4 bases, and the junction held 10 bases outside the gene matches. CDR1 and CDR2 (germline): SGDLS, YYNGEE. The CDR3 sequence is CASRPAAGDRETQYF. In nucleotides, the CDR3 is TGTGCCAGCAGGCCCGCAGCGGGAGACAGAGAGACCCAGTACTTC.

The CDR3 sequence is CASSRSGRGYNEQFF. CDR3 in DNA: TGTGCCAGCAGCCGTAGCGGGAGAGGCTACAATGAGCAGTTCTTC. V usage is TRBV7-8 and J usage is TRBJ2-1, with 9 bases fitting TRBD2. There are 15 residues in the CDR3. Trimming at V came to 5 bases and at J to 3 bases, leaving 5 bases not matched to a gene. The V gene's germline CDR1 is SGHVS and CDR2 FQNEAQ. The entire variable domain, with the rest obtained from reference TRBV7-8 and TRBJ2-1, is as follows: GAGVSQSPRYKVAKRGQDVALRCDPISGHVSLFWYQQALGQGPEFLTYFQNEAQLDKSGLPSDRFFAERPEGSVSTLKIQRTQQEDSAVYLCASSRSGRGYNEQFFGPGTRLTVL.

The chain has TRBV23-1 and TRBJ2-3; no reliable D call. TRBV23-1 is marked as an open reading frame, function uncertain. Between the trimmed V and J ends, which lost 4 bases and 5 bases, there was a span of 10 bases. This CDR3 comprises 13 residues. CDR3 sequence reads: CASSRAYGDTQYF. CDR3 sequence (DNA): TGCGCCAGCAGTCGAGCGTACGGAGATACGCAGTATTTT.

This clone has only a few counts. This sequence joins TRBV4-3 and TRBJ1-3, with D maybe TRBD1 (5 bases). The CDR3 runs 16 residues. Germline V gene sequence: CDR1 LGHNA, CDR2 YSLEER. Deletions cut 4 bases from V and 0 bases from J, with 13 bases between. The CDR3: CASSPQTDTSGNTIYF. The CDR3 DNA sequence: TGCGCCAGCAGCCCACAAACGGACACCTCTGGAAACACCATATATTTT.

The chain has TRBV6-1 and TRBJ1-5, with D unclear. This CDR3 spans 14 amino acids. CDR1 is MNHNS and CDR2 is SASEGT in the germline V gene. Trimming took 2 bases from V and 5 from J, leaving 10 bases between them. CDR3: CASSEIYRHQPQHF. DNA for the CDR3: TGTGCCAGCAGTGAAATTTACAGACATCAGCCCCAGCATTTT.

The CDR3 region has the DNA TGCGCCAGCAGAGTTAGCGGGATTTTAGAGACCCAGTACTTC. Amino acids: CASRVSGILETQYF. V usage is TRBV5-1 and J usage is TRBJ2-5; TRBD2 aligns across 8 bases. Germline V lookup: CDR1 SGHRS, CDR2 YFSETQ. V shed 5 bases, J shed 4 bases, and the junction held 7 bases outside the gene matches. The CDR3 length is 14 residues.

The V and J genes are TRBV5-1 and TRBJ2-1; D is ambiguous. Between the trimmed V and J ends, which lost 0 bases and 7 bases, there was a span of 11 bases. The CDR3 is 14 residues long. Germline-derived CDR1 and CDR2 are SGHRS and YFSETQ. CDR3 amino acids: CASSLVRSENEQFF. The CDR3 region has the DNA TGCGCCAGCAGCTTGGTGCGGAGTGAGAATGAGCAGTTCTTC. The variable domain in full, with the rest retrieved from reference TRBV5-1 and TRBJ2-1, is KAGVTQTPRYLIKTRGQQVTLSCSPISGHRSVSWYQQTPGQGLQFLFEYFSETQRNKGNFPGRFSGRQFSNSRSEMNVSTLELGDSALYLCASSLVRSENEQFFGPGTRLTVL.

CDR3 in amino acids: CASSRRTGPGTGELFF. Written as DNA, the CDR3 is TGTGCCAGCAGCCGCCGGACAGGGCCGGGCACCGGGGAGCTGTTTTTT. This chain links TRBV14 with TRBJ2-2; 8 nucleotides line up with TRBD1. The V segment lost 4 bases and the J segment 4 bases; nucleotides outside the gene matches: 8. The CDR3 sequence is 16 residues long. CDR1 is SGHDN, CDR2 FVKESK, per germline.

The chain employs TRBV5-8 and TRBJ2-5; D possibly corresponds to TRBD2 (5 bases). V dropped 4 bases and J dropped 1 base, with 17 bases sitting between them. The CDR3 has 16 amino acids. CDR1 SGHTS and CDR2 YDEGEE come from the germline V gene. The CDR3 loop is CASSAPGFRVQETQYF. CDR3 bases: TGTGCCAGCAGCGCCCCGGGGTTTAGAGTCCAAGAGACCCAGTACTTC. The full variable domain, rest sourced from reference TRBV5-8 and TRBJ2-5, is EAGVTQSPTHLIKTRGQQATLRCSPISGHTSVYWYQQALGLGLQFLLWYDEGEERNRGNFPPRFSGRQFPNYSSELNVNALELEDSALYLCASSAPGFRVQETQYFGPGTRLLVL.

This chain connects TRBV5-1 to TRBJ2-1; D might be TRBD1 (6 bases). Per the germline V gene, CDR1 is SGHRS and CDR2 is YFSETQ. The CDR3 has 16 amino acids. V shed 7 bases and J shed 6 bases, with 23 bases lying between them. CDR3 region: CASQSRQGIGGNEQFF. CDR3 in DNA: TGCGCCAGCCAATCGCGGCAGGGGATCGGTGGCAATGAGCAGTTCTTC.

The genes are TRBV28 and TRBJ2-7; 14 bases are a match to TRBD2. This CDR3 is built from 20 residues. CDR1 and CDR2 (germline): MDHEN, SYDVKM. The V gene end was trimmed by 3 bases and the J gene end by 2 bases; junction bases not matched to a gene: 15. This chain's CDR3 is CASSFGPPGTSGRVAYEQYF. The CDR3 DNA reads TGTGCCAGCAGTTTTGGTCCCCCGGGGACTAGCGGGAGAGTGGCCTACGAGCAGTACTTC. The full variable domain, in which reference TRBV28 and TRBJ2-7 provide the parts outside the CDR3, is DVKVTQSSRYLVKRTGEKVFLECVQDMDHENMFWYRQDPGLGLRLIYFSYDVKMKEKGDIPEGYSVSREKKERFSLILESASTNQTSMYLCASSFGPPGTSGRVAYEQYFGPGTRLTVT.

This chain links TRBV29-1 with TRBJ2-7, with 9 bases fitting TRBD1. The CDR3 runs 13 residues. The germline V gene encodes CDR1 SQVTM and CDR2 ANQGSEA. V trimming: 4 bases; J trimming: 8 bases; junction bases outside the gene matches: 9. Here the CDR3 DNA reads TGCAGCGTTGGTCGGGACAGGGAGGATAAGCAGTACTTC. This codes for CSVGRDREDKQYF.

This chain joins TRBV14 and TRBJ2-5, with 8 bases aligning to TRBD1. V lost 7 bases and J lost 3; bases outside the gene matches: 4. CDR1 and CDR2 (germline): SGHDN, FVKESK. The CDR3 has 13 amino acids. As DNA, the CDR3 is TGTGCCAGCACCGGACAGGGCGAAGAGACCCAGTACTTC. Its translation is CASTGQGEETQYF.

This chain links TRBV5-1 with TRBJ2-1, with TRBD1 matching over 10 bases. This CDR3 has 18 residues. Germline assignment: CDR1 SGHRS and CDR2 YFSETQ. V shed 1 base, J shed 7 bases, and the junction held 14 bases outside the gene matches. In DNA form, the CDR3 reads TGCGCCAGCAGCTTGTGGGGTCCCCGGGACAGGGGACGGAATGAGCAGTTCTTC. This sequence encodes CASSLWGPRDRGRNEQFF.

The chain is built from TRBV4-3 and TRBJ2-1; 13 nucleotides match TRBD2. J lost 2 bases, V lost 6 bases, and 13 bases had no gene match. Germline assignment: CDR1 LGHNA and CDR2 YSLEER. This CDR3 has 19 residues. This chain's CDR3 is CASSFNPRTSGRTYNEQFF. CDR3 coding DNA: TGCGCCAGCAGTTTCAATCCCCGGACTAGCGGGAGAACCTACAATGAGCAGTTCTTC.